The sequence of this T cell receptor (beta chain) was determined in a study of CD4 T cells in relation to SARS-CoV-2 and coronaviruses. Study-level findings and limits: According to naive versus memory sequencing, detected responses are memory recall, not newly primed. Crossreactivity was assessed only for spike protein, not other viral proteins. Pre-pandemic and post-infection samples never came from the same donor.

Here immunoSEQ multiplex PCR was the method, and the copy in TCRdb shows in-frame clones only, minus some. Among under 65,000 clones listed, roughly 85% were seen once. Details on this clone: Its antigen is still unknown.

The unexposed donors gave CD4+ T cells in about 2011-2019, prior to COVID-19. Naive and memory CD4+ T cells came from enriched cryopreserved PBMCs. Trimming shortened V by 3 bases and J by 15 bases, and 27 bases separated the two germline ends. Germline CDR1 is MNHEY and CDR2 is SMNVEV (reference sequence). CDR3 length: 16 amino acids. This TCR derives from a human donor in good health. The sequenced material came from memory CD4+ T cells from PBMCs. The chain joins TRBV27 to TRBJ2-1, with a possible D match to TRBD2 (5 bases). The CDR3 DNA follows: TGTGCCAGCAGTTTCGGTTTGGCGGGCCTGAAAACGAAGGGGTTCTTC. Protein: CASSFGLAGLKTKGFF.